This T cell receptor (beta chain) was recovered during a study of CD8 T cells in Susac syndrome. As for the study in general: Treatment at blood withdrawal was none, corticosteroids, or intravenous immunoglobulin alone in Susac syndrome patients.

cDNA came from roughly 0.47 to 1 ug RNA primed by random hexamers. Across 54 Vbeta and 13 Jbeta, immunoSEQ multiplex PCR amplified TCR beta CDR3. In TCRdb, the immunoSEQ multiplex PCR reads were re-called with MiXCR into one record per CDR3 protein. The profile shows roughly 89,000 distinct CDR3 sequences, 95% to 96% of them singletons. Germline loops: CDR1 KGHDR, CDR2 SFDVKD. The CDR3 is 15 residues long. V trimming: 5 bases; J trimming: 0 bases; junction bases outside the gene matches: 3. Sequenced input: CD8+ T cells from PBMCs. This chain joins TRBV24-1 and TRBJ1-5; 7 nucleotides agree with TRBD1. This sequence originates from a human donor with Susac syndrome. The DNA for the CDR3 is TGTGCCACCAGTGGTCGACAGGGTAGCAATCAGCCCCAGCATTTT. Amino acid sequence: CATSGRQGSNQPQHF.